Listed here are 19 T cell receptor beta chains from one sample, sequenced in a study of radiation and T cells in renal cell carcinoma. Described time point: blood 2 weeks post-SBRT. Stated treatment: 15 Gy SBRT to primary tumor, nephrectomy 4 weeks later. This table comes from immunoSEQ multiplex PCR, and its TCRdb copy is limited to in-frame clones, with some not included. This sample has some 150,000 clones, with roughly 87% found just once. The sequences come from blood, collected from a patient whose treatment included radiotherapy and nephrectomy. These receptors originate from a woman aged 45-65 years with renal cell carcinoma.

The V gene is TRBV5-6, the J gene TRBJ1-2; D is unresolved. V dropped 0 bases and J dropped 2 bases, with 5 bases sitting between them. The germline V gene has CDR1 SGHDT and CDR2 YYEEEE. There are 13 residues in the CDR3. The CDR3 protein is CASSLVGNYGYTF. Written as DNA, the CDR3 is TGTGCCAGCAGCTTGGTCGGCAACTATGGCTACACCTTC.

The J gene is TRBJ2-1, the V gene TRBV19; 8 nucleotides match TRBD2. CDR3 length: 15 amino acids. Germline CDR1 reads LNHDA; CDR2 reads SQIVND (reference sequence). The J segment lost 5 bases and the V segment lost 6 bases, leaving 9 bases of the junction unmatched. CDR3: CASSLVAGRDNEQFF. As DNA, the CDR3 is TGTGCCAGTAGCCTCGTAGCGGGGCGCGACAATGAGCAGTTCTTC.

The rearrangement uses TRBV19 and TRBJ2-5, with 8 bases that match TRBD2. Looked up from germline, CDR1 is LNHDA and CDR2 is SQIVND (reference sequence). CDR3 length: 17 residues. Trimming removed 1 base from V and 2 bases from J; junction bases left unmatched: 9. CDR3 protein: CASSIGGEAGGQETQYF. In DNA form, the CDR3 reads TGTGCCAGTAGTATAGGAGGGGAGGCGGGGGGACAAGAGACCCAGTACTTC.

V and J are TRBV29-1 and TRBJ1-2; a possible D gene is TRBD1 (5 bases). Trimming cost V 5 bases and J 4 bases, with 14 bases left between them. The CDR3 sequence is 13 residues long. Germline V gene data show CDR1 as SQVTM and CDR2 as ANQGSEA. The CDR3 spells CSVLTGTSYGYTF. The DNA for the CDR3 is TGCAGCGTTCTTACCGGGACTTCCTATGGCTACACCTTC.

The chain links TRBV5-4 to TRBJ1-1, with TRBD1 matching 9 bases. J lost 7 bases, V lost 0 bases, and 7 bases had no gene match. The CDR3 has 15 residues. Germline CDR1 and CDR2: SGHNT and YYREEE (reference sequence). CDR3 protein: CASSLDTGGNDEAFF. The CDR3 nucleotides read TGTGCCAGCAGCTTGGATACAGGGGGCAATGATGAAGCTTTCTTT.

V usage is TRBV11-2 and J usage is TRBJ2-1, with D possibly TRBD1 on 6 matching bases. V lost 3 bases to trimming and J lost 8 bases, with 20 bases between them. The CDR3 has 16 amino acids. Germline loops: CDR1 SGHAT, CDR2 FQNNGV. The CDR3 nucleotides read TGTGCCAGCAGCTTGGGTTTGACAGGCCGGATCGATGAGCAGTTCTTC. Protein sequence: CASSLGLTGRIDEQFF.

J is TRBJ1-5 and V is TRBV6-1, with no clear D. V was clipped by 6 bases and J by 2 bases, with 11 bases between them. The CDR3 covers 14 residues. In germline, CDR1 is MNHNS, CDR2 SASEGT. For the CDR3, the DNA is TGTGCCAGCAGCCGAGACCAGGGCAATCAGCCCCAGCATTTT. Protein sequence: CASSRDQGNQPQHF.

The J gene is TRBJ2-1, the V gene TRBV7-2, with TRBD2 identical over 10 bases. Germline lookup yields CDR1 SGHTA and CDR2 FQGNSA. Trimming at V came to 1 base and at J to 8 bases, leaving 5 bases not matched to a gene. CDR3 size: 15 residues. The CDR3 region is CASSLGASGGYEQFF. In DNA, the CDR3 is TGTGCCAGCAGCTTAGGGGCTAGCGGGGGCTATGAGCAGTTCTTC. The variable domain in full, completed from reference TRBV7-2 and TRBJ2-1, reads GAGVSQSPSNKVTEKGKDVELRCDPISGHTALYWYRQSLGQGLEFLIYFQGNSAPDKSGLPSDRFSAERTGGSVSTLTIQRTQQEDSAVYLCASSLGASGGYEQFFGPGTRLTVL.

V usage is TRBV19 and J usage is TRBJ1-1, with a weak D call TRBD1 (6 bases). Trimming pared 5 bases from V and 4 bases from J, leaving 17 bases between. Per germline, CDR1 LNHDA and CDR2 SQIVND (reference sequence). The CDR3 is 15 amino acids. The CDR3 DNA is TGTGCCAGTAGTCCTTATCAGGGGAAACCCACTGAAGCTTTCTTT. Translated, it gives CASSPYQGKPTEAFF. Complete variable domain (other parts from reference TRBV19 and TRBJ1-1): DGGITQSPKYLFRKEGQNVTLSCEQNLNHDAMYWYRQDPGQGLRLIYYSQIVNDFQKGDIAEGYSVSREKKESFPLTVTSAQKNPTAFYLCASSPYQGKPTEAFFGQGTRLTVV.

The CDR3 DNA sequence: TGTGCCAGCAGCTTGCTCTCGCTAGTCAGCCACGAGCAGTACTTC. This codes for CASSLLSLVSHEQYF. J is TRBJ2-7 and V is TRBV5-6, with D uncertain. Germline V gene data show CDR1 as SGHDT and CDR2 as YYEEEE. Trimming left V 1 base short and J 5 bases short, with 16 bases between. The CDR3 has 15 amino acids.

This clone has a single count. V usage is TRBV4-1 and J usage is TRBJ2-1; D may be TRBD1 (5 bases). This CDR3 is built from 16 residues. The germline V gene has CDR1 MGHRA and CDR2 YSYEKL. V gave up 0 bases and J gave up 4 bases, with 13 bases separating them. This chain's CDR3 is CASSQDSGWRYNEQFF. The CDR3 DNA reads TGCGCCAGCAGCCAAGATTCAGGGTGGAGATACAATGAGCAGTTCTTC.

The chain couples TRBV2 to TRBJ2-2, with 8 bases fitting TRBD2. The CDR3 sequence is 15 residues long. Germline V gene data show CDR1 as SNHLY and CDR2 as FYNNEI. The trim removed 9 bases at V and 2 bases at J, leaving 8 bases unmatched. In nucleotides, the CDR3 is TGTGCCAGAGGAAATAGCGGGGTAAACACCGGGGAGCTGTTTTTT. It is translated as CARGNSGVNTGELFF.

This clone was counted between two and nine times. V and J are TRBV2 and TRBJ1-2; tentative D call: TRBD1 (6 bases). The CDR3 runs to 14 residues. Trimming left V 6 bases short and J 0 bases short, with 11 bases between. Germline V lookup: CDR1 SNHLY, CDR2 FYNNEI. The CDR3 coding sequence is TGTGCCAGCAGATGGGACACCGCTAACTATGGCTACACCTTC. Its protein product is CASRWDTANYGYTF. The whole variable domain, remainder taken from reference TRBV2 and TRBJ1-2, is EPEVTQTPSHQVTQMGQEVILRCVPISNHLYFYWYRQILGQKVEFLVSFYNNEISEKSEIFDDQFSVERPDGSNFTLKIRSTKLEDSAMYFCASRWDTANYGYTFGSGTRLTVV.

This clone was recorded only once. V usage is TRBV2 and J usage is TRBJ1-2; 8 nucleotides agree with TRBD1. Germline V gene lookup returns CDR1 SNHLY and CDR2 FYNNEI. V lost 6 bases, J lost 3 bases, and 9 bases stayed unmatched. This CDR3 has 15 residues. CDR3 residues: CASRRTGLSHYGYTF. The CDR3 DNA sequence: TGTGCCAGCAGGAGGACAGGGCTTTCTCACTATGGCTACACCTTC. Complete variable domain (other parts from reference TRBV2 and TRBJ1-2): EPEVTQTPSHQVTQMGQEVILRCVPISNHLYFYWYRQILGQKVEFLVSFYNNEISEKSEIFDDQFSVERPDGSNFTLKIRSTKLEDSAMYFCASRRTGLSHYGYTFGSGTRLTVV.

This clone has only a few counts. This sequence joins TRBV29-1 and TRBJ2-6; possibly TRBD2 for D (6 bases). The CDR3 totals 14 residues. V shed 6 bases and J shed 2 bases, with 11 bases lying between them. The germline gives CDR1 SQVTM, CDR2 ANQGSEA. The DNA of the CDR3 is TGCAGCGTCCTCGGGGGACCTGGGGCCAACGTCCTGACTTTC. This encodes CSVLGGPGANVLTF.

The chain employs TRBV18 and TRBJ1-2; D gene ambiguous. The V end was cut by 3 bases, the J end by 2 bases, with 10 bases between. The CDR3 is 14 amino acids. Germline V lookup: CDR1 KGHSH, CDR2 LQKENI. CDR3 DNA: TGTGCCAGCTCACCTGGCAACAGAAACTATGGCTACACCTTC. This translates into CASSPGNRNYGYTF. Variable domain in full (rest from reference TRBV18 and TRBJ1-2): NAGVMQNPRHLVRRRGQEARLRCSPMKGHSHVYWYRQLPEEGLKFMVYLQKENIIDESGMPKERFSAEFPKEGPSILRIQQVVRGDSAAYFCASSPGNRNYGYTFGSGTRLTVV.

CDR3 nucleotide sequence: TGTGCCAGCAGCCTGGGACTAGCGGGGGGCACAGATACGCAGTATTTT. It codes for CASSLGLAGGTDTQYF. The genes are TRBV9 and TRBJ2-3, with 14 bases identical to TRBD2. CDR3 length equals 16 residues. Trimming cost V 4 bases and J 1 base; bases outside gene matches: 2. The germline V gene encodes CDR1 SGDLS and CDR2 YYNGEE.

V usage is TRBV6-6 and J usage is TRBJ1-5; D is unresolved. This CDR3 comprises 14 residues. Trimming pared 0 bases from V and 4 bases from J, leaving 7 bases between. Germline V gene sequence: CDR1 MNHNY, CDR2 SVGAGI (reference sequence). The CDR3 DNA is TGTGCCAGCAGTTACTCTGGGCCTAATCAGCCCCAGCATTTT. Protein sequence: CASSYSGPNQPQHF.

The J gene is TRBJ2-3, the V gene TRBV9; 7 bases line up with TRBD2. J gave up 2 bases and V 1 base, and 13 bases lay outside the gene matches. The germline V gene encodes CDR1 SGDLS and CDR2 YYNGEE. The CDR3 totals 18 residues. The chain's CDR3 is CASSVFSRSGGVTDTQYF. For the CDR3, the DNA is TGTGCCAGCAGCGTATTTTCTCGGTCGGGGGGAGTCACAGATACGCAGTATTTT.